This T cell receptor beta chain appears in the sequencing data of a study of shared clonotypes between healthy human individuals. Study in general: The donor group consisted of two women and three men, aged 18 to 49. Study conclusions and caveats: Depth of sequencing was expected to influence donor clonotype sharing. For naive CD4 cells, roughly 4.6% of clonotypes were shared across a few donors.

V lost 5 bases to trimming and J lost 3 bases, with 20 bases between them. Germline V gene data show CDR1 as GTSNPN and CDR2 as SVGIG (reference sequence). The CDR3 runs 15 residues. CD45RA+ naive and CD45RA-negative memory subsets were separated from CD4+ cells. Comments on this clone: The antigen remains unidentified.

TCRdb's copy holds only in-frame clones and misses some; the assay was immunoSEQ multiplex PCR. The data contain roughly 2,300,000 clones, around 93% of them seen just once; the ten biggest clones take up 0.37%. The V call is TRBV30, the J call TRBJ2-7, with D possibly TRBD2 on 6 matching bases. This receptor was identified in a man aged 18 to 29 in good health. Some clones in this sample may be carry-over from other donors' samples. The material sequenced was naive CD4+ T cells from PBMCs. The subset denotes: CD45RA+ positively selected. The CDR3 protein is CAWEESGRTFYEQYF. For the CDR3, the DNA is TGTGCCTGGGAAGAATCTGGGAGGACCTTCTACGAGCAGTACTTC.